The TCR beta chain under discussion was sequenced for a study of regulatory T cells in long-lasting Graves disease (dated by TCRdb to about 2021). Some background on the complete study: Persistent Graves' disease was defined as antithyroid drug treatment for over 5 years with persistently positive TSH receptor autoantibodies. Patients with persistent Graves' disease were compared with patients with newly diagnosed Graves' disease using TCR sequencing and RNA sequencing of peripheral blood. The study took place in China and was registered as a clinical trial. TCR sequencing covered approximately 13 persistent and approximately 20 newly diagnosed Graves' disease patients, about 35 samples in total. On average, persistent Graves' disease patients in the clinical cohort had been on antithyroid drugs for eight to twelve years.

What the work shows at the level of the full study, not this receptor alone: The small sample size was acknowledged by the authors as a limitation that may reduce accuracy. Sequencing and analysis were restricted to the TCR beta chain. A larger number of public clonotypes was shared among persistent patients (fewer than 3,000) than among newly diagnosed patients (roughly 970). Lower TCR Shannon entropy and fewer highly expanded clones were observed in persistent Graves' disease patients than in newly diagnosed patients, which suggested clonal expansion. The study examined only peripheral blood because the primary lesion, thyroid tissue, could not be accessed. Persistent disease showed preferential use of TRBV28, TRBJ1-2 and TRBJ2-5, whereas newly diagnosed disease favored TRBV20-1 and TRBJ2-1.

Sequences MDHEN (CDR1) and SYDVKM (CDR2) are obtained from the germline V gene. The CDR3 measures 13 amino acids from cysteine to phenylalanine. Just the 39-base CDR3 DNA is kept, in frame starting at base 1. Libraries were made using multiplex PCR. These reads were obtained on an Illumina HiSeq 4000. TCR beta libraries were built with iRepertoire HTBI primers and Arm-PCR amplification of CDR3 regions. Gel purification was performed on PCR products prior to sequencing. The published analysis was carried out like this. A total of under 80 TRBV and 14 TRBJ segments were identified across samples and were used for gene usage analysis of CDR3 amino acid clonotypes. Filtered high-quality paired reads were merged into contigs using COPE and FqMerger. BLAST was used to align contigs to IMGT TRBV, TRBD and TRBJ reference genes, with CDR3 defined following IMGT. Any clonotype with a frequency above 0.1% was counted as a highly expanded clone. Repertoire diversity was measured by Shannon entropy, and V-J evenness by the Gini coefficient. A clonotype found in more than one individual was treated as public. In-frame beta chains were kept once TCRdb had trimmed the public reads at Q25 with fastp and called clones with MiXCR. Records with the same CDR3 protein are collapsed into one entry carrying the most frequent genes and DNA. TCRdb assigned the V and J calls; the authors' analysis was not used. Within this sample are roughly 470,000 distinct CDR3 sequences, with 20% of them counted one time only. The ten most abundant clones make up approximately 8% of the sample.

This clonotype was counted many times. Its recognized antigen is unknown. Base qualities were left out, and no much larger clone turns up one base away. The label giving this sample's time point can be read as: persistent/refractory GD, antithyroid drugs over 5 years with positive TRAb. For both TCR sequencing and RNA sequencing, RNA was extracted from PBMCs in TRIzol. The diagnosis of Graves' disease was made according to American Thyroid Association guidelines. Patients were recruited from an endocrinology department in Xi'an, China. From each patient, roughly 9 milliliters of peripheral blood was collected into an EDTA anticoagulant tube. Ficoll Paque Plus density gradient separation was used to isolate PBMCs, and no further T cell sorting was performed. An Agilent 2100 Bioanalyzer and agarose gel were used to check RNA quality, and a NanoDrop 2000 was used to measure RNA concentration.

The material was peripheral blood mononuclear cells (PBMCs), obtained when the disease was refractory, from a patient treated with antithyroid drugs. The receptor was derived from a female donor with Graves disease. The chain links TRBV28 with TRBJ1-6, with the D segment identity uncertain. CDR3 protein: CATGITYNSPLHF. The DNA sequence is as follows: TGTGCTACGGGGATAACCTATAATTCACCCCTCCACTTT.